This TCR beta chain derives from a study of CD8 T cells in Susac syndrome. Random-hexamer reverse transcription was applied to about 0.5 to 1 ug RNA. The authors amplified TCR beta CDR3 across 54 Vbeta and 13 Jbeta using immunoSEQ multiplex PCR. TCRdb independently ran MiXCR on the immunoSEQ multiplex PCR reads; one entry per CDR3 protein. The sample lists around 130,000 distinct CDR3 sequences; around 95% were seen once. Negative isolation was used for CD8+ and CD4+ T cells and FACS enrichment for TEMRA cells. Per the germline V gene, CDR1 is MNHEY and CDR2 is SMNVEV (reference sequence). CDR3 length equals 14 residues. Trimming took off 0 bases at V and 1 base at J, with 7 bases between the two ends.

J is TRBJ2-7 and V is TRBV27; D ambiguous. This clonotype originated in a human donor in good health. Sequenced: CD4+ T cells from PBMCs. The CDR3 bases are TGTGCCAGCAGTTTATCTTACCCTTCCTACGAGCAGTACTTC. It yields the protein CASSLSYPSYEQYF.